What follows are 27 T cell receptor beta chains derived from one specimen sequenced in a study of T cell repertoires in cytomegalovirus infection. No cognate antigen is known for these TCRs. TCRdb used MiXCR to reprocess the reads, holding one entry per CDR3 protein. The table records 250,000 to 400,000 distinct CDR3 sequences, 20% to 25% of them present only once. This specimen was cultured PBMCs, taken from culture after CMV antigen stimulation. These receptor sequences come from a human donor in good health (CMV status not recorded). Some clones in this sample may be carry-over from other donors' samples.

This clonotype was detected a few times. The V gene is TRBV6-6, the J gene TRBJ2-5; D assignment may be TRBD1 or TRBD2 (5 bases each). From germline, CDR1 is MNHNY and CDR2 SVGAGI (reference sequence). V was shortened by 2 bases and J by 5 bases, with 18 bases between the two germline ends. The CDR3 is 16 amino acids. The CDR3 DNA follows: TGTGCCAGCAGTTACGACGGGGCAGGGTATCTGGAGACCCAGTACTTC. Its translation: CASSYDGAGYLETQYF.

V usage is TRBV19 and J usage is TRBJ2-1; possible D gene TRBD2, 5 bases. The CDR3 totals 12 residues. Germline CDR1 LNHDA, CDR2 SQIVND (reference sequence). V lost 10 bases and J 8 bases, leaving 15 bases between the germline ends. The CDR3 loop reads CANVRGIHEQFF. CDR3 bases: TGTGCCAACGTAAGAGGGATCCATGAGCAGTTCTTC.

The rearrangement joins TRBV7-2 to TRBJ2-1; TRBD1 matches 8 bases. From germline, CDR1 is SGHTA and CDR2 FQGNSA. The J segment lost 7 bases and the V segment lost 4 bases, leaving 6 bases of the junction unmatched. CDR3 length: 14 residues. The CDR3 region has the DNA TGTGCCAGCAGCTCCCGGACAGGGTTAAATGAGCAGTTCTTC. It encodes CASSSRTGLNEQFF.

The rearrangement uses TRBV20-1 and TRBJ1-4, with a tentative D call TRBD1 (6 bases). Germline loops: CDR1 DFQATT, CDR2 SNEGSKA (reference sequence). This CDR3 spans 13 amino acids. V lost 7 bases, J lost 4 bases, and 13 bases lay in between. CDR3 protein: CSVNGQNNEKLFF. The DNA of the CDR3 is TGCAGTGTTAATGGACAGAATAATGAAAAACTGTTTTTT.

This clonotype was observed a few times. CDR3 amino acids: CASSFRLASSYNEQFF. The CDR3, as DNA: TGTGCCAGCAGTTTTAGACTAGCGAGCTCCTACAATGAGCAGTTCTTC. J is TRBJ2-1 and V is TRBV12-3 or TRBV12-4, with 8 bases that match TRBD2. The length of the CDR3 is 16 residues. V shed 3 bases and J 0 bases; nucleotides not matched to a gene: 4.

This clonotype was seen a few times. This sequence joins TRBV6-2 or TRBV6-3 and TRBJ1-1; D ambiguous. The CDR3 is made up of 13 amino acids. Germline V gives CDR1 MNHEY, CDR2 SVGEGT. Trimming took 8 bases from V and 1 from J, leaving 11 bases between them. Here the CDR3 reads CASSERENTEAFF. DNA for the CDR3: TGTGCCAGCTCAGAACGGGAGAACACTGAAGCTTTCTTT.

This chain uses TRBV6-2 or TRBV6-3 with TRBJ2-7; 15 bases align to TRBD2. The CDR3 runs 19 residues. Germline CDR1 and CDR2: MNHEY and SVGEGT. Unmatched junction bases numbered 11, after V lost 4 bases and J lost 1 base. The CDR3 reads CASSFRTSGRARPSYEQYF. CDR3 DNA sequence: TGTGCCAGCAGTTTTCGGACTAGCGGGAGGGCCCGCCCGTCCTACGAGCAGTACTTC.

The chain is built from TRBV6-8 and TRBJ2-5; D possibly corresponds to TRBD2 (7 bases). V shed 5 bases and J shed 4 bases, with 26 bases lying between them. The length of the CDR3 is 18 residues. Germline loops: CDR1 MNHGY, CDR2 SAAAGT. CDR3 amino acids: CASSEGVGGRFYPETQYF. The CDR3 DNA reads as TGTGCCAGCAGTGAAGGGGTCGGGGGGCGATTCTACCCAGAGACCCAGTACTTC.

This rearrangement joins TRBV28 to TRBJ1-5; D unclear. Deletions cut 6 bases from V and 7 bases from J, with 13 bases between. The germline V gene encodes CDR1 MDHEN and CDR2 SYDVKM. The CDR3 has 13 residues. CDR3 in DNA: TGTGCCAGCAGCTTGGCGACCCCGCAGCCCCAGCATTTT. Protein: CASSLATPQPQHF. Full variable domain (remainder filled in from reference TRBV28 and TRBJ1-5): DVKVTQSSRYLVKRTGEKVFLECVQDMDHENMFWYRQDPGLGLRLIYFSYDVKMKEKGDIPEGYSVSREKKERFSLILESASTNQTSMYLCASSLATPQPQHFGDGTRLSIL.

This clonotype was recorded a few times. The rearrangement uses TRBV10-2 and TRBJ2-7, with 12 positions matching TRBD2. The CDR3 is 17 amino acids. Germline-derived CDR1 and CDR2 are WSHSY and SAAADI. Trimming at V came to 7 bases and at J to 3 bases, leaving 13 bases not matched to a gene. Here the CDR3 reads CASTRVPSGRAVYEQYF. The CDR3 DNA reads TGCGCCAGCACGCGGGTTCCTAGCGGGAGGGCCGTCTACGAGCAGTACTTC.

The chain joins TRBV5-1 to TRBJ2-3; a possible D gene is TRBD2 (6 bases). Trimming took 1 base from V and 0 from J, leaving 12 bases between them. Looked up from germline, CDR1 is SGHRS and CDR2 is YFSETQ. This CDR3 comprises 16 residues. CDR3 sequence reads: CASSLNGRTSTDTQYF. The CDR3 nucleotides are TGCGCCAGCAGCTTGAATGGGAGGACCAGCACAGATACGCAGTATTTT.

This clonotype was seen many times. The V and J genes are TRBV6-2 or TRBV6-3 and TRBJ2-6; TRBD1 matches at 9 bases. Unmatched junction bases numbered 3, after V lost 6 bases and J lost 0 bases. CDR3 size: 16 residues. Germline CDR1 reads MNHEY; CDR2 reads SVGEGT. The CDR3 DNA sequence: TGTGCCAGCAGCCAGGACAGGGGCTCTGGGGCCAACGTCCTGACTTTC. This translates into CASSQDRGSGANVLTF.

This rearrangement joins TRBV6-5 to TRBJ1-2; TRBD1 might be the D (6 bases). V gave up 8 bases and J gave up 2 bases, with 21 bases separating them. The CDR3 consists of 16 residues. Germline CDR1 and CDR2: MNHEY and SVGAGI. This chain's CDR3 is CASFGQTFHENYGYTF. DNA of the CDR3: TGTGCCAGCTTTGGACAGACATTTCATGAGAACTATGGCTACACCTTC.

This clonotype was picked up many times. The chain recombines TRBV6-2 or TRBV6-3 with TRBJ1-2, with no clear D. The CDR3 contains 13 residues. V was pared by 2 bases and J by 4 bases, with 8 bases between. The germline CDR1 and CDR2 sequences are MNHEY and SVGEGT. This CDR3 is CASSYKPAYGYTF. CDR3 bases: TGTGCCAGCAGTTACAAACCGGCCTATGGCTACACCTTC.

This clonotype was seen more than once but under ten times. The rearrangement links TRBV4-1 to TRBJ2-7; TRBD2 agrees at 10 bases. Germline V lookup: CDR1 MGHRA, CDR2 YSYEKL. The CDR3 loop spans 15 amino acids. Trimming cost V 1 base and J 2 bases; bases outside gene matches: 2. The CDR3 nucleotides are TGCGCCAGCAGCCAAGGGACTAGCGGAACCTACGAGCAGTACGTC. Translating gives CASSQGTSGTYEQYV.

J is TRBJ2-7 and V is TRBV7-8; the D is unclear. CDR1 and CDR2 (germline): SGHVS, FQNEAQ. This CDR3 is built from 15 residues. The V end lost 2 bases, the J end lost 0 bases, and 11 bases lay between the germline ends. CDR3 in amino acids: CASSLWQESSYEQYF. The CDR3 region has the DNA TGTGCCAGCAGCTTATGGCAGGAGAGCTCCTACGAGCAGTACTTC. The full variable domain, rest sourced from reference TRBV7-8 and TRBJ2-7, is GAGVSQSPRYKVAKRGQDVALRCDPISGHVSLFWYQQALGQGPEFLTYFQNEAQLDKSGLPSDRFFAERPEGSVSTLKIQRTQQEDSAVYLCASSLWQESSYEQYFGPGTRLTVT.

The chain carries TRBV4-3 and TRBJ2-3; 8 bases line up with TRBD2. The CDR3 runs to 15 residues. Germline assignment: CDR1 LGHNA and CDR2 YSLEER. J lost 3 bases, V lost 0 bases, and 2 bases had no gene match. CDR3 bases: TGCGCCAGCAGCCAAGAACGCGGGAGGACAGATACGCAGTATTTT. Amino acids: CASSQERGRTDTQYF.

The chain links TRBV7-2 to TRBJ1-5; no firm D call. CDR1 and CDR2 (germline): SGHTA, FQGNSA. This CDR3 spans 12 amino acids. V was pared by 5 bases and J by 6 bases, with 8 bases between. The CDR3: CASSPSSQPQHF. The CDR3 DNA sequence: TGTGCCAGCAGCCCCTCGTCTCAGCCCCAGCATTTT.

This clonotype was picked up a small number of times. The V gene is TRBV11-2, the J gene TRBJ1-1; D uncertain. The CDR3 sequence is 15 residues long. The V and J ends lost 1 base and 3 bases respectively, with 12 bases between them. Germline values: CDR1 SGHAT, CDR2 FQNNGV. The CDR3 region has the DNA TGTGCCAGCAGCTTAGGTTCCGGGTTAGACACTGAAGCTTTCTTT. This translates into CASSLGSGLDTEAFF.

This clonotype has a handful of counts. This chain uses TRBV19 with TRBJ1-5, with 9 bases identical to TRBD1. With 5 bases clipped from V and 0 bases from J, the junction kept 5 bases outside the gene matches. Per germline, CDR1 LNHDA and CDR2 SQIVND (reference sequence). CDR3 size: 16 residues. CDR3 coding DNA: TGTGCCAGTAGTTCGTGGACAGGGGCTAGCAATCAGCCCCAGCATTTT. Protein sequence: CASSSWTGASNQPQHF.

This clonotype was seen once. The chain combines TRBV29-1 with TRBJ2-1; 8 nucleotides agree with TRBD2. The germline gives CDR1 SQVTM, CDR2 ANQGSEA. CDR3 length equals 13 residues. V trimming: 0 bases; J trimming: 9 bases; junction bases outside the gene matches: 4. Here the CDR3 reads CSVEEAGGGEQFF. The CDR3 DNA reads as TGCAGCGTTGAAGAGGCGGGAGGCGGTGAGCAGTTCTTC.

This clonotype was found many times. The chain combines TRBV12-3 or TRBV12-4 with TRBJ2-2, with 12 bases identical to TRBD2. This CDR3 contains 15 residues. With 5 bases clipped from V and 7 bases from J, the junction kept 5 bases outside the gene matches. CDR3 nucleotides: TGTGCCAGCAGTCCACGGACTAGCGGGAACGGGGAGCTGTTTTTT. Translation: CASSPRTSGNGELFF.

This clonotype came up many times. The chain is built from TRBV6-1 and TRBJ2-1; D is perhaps TRBD2 (6 bases). V was trimmed by 7 bases and J by 1 base, leaving 11 bases between them. The CDR3 is 14 residues long. The germline V gene encodes CDR1 MNHNS and CDR2 SASEGT. CDR3 sequence (DNA): TGTGCCAGCAAAGACGGGAGTTCCTACAATGAGCAGTTCTTC. Amino acids: CASKDGSSYNEQFF.

This clonotype was picked up many times. V usage is TRBV7-3 and J usage is TRBJ2-6; D unresolved. The ends were cut back, 5 bases at V and 0 bases at J, with 23 bases in the middle. Germline V gene data show CDR1 as SGHTA and CDR2 as FQGTGA. There are 20 residues in the CDR3. Here the CDR3 reads CASSPNPPGPVDSGANVLTF. The DNA of the CDR3 is TGTGCCAGCAGCCCCAACCCCCCAGGCCCCGTCGACTCTGGGGCCAACGTCCTGACTTTC.

This clonotype was counted only a few times. V gene TRBV6-1 combines with J gene TRBJ1-2; no definite D call. This CDR3 is 13 amino acids long. V shed 3 bases and J shed 4 bases, with 9 bases lying between them. Germline CDR1 reads MNHNS; CDR2 reads SASEGT. The CDR3 is CASSDGLIYGYTF. The CDR3 DNA is TGTGCCAGCAGTGACGGGCTAATCTATGGCTACACCTTC.

The V gene is TRBV10-3, the J gene TRBJ2-3; 9 bases align to TRBD2. The J segment lost 2 bases and the V segment lost 8 bases, leaving 5 bases of the junction unmatched. The CDR3 has 14 amino acids. Germline values: CDR1 ENHRY, CDR2 SYGVKD. This CDR3 reads CAIGGTSYTDTQYF. The CDR3 DNA reads as TGTGCCATCGGGGGGACTAGCTACACAGATACGCAGTATTTT.

This chain uses TRBV9 with TRBJ2-3; D is possibly TRBD2 (6 bases). The CDR3 contains 16 residues. The germline gives CDR1 SGDLS, CDR2 YYNGEE. The V gene lost 0 bases and the J gene lost 1 base, with 12 bases spanning the gap. The DNA for the CDR3 is TGTGCCAGCAGCGTAGACGGGCGCGGGGGCACAGATACGCAGTATTTT. Translating it yields CASSVDGRGGTDTQYF.